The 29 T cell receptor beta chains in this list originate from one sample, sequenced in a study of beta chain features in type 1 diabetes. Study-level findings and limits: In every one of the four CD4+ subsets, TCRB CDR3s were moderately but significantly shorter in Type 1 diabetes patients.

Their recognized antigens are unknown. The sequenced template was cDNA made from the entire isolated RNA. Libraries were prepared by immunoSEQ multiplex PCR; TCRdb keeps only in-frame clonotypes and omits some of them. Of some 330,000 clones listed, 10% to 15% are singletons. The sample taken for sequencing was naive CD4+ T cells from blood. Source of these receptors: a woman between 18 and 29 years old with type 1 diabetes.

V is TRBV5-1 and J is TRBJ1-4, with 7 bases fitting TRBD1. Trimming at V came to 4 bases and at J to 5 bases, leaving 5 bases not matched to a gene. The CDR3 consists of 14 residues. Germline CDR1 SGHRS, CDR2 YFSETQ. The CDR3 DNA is TGCGCCAGCAGCAGGACAGGAGAAAATGAAAAACTGTTTTTT. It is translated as CASSRTGENEKLFF.

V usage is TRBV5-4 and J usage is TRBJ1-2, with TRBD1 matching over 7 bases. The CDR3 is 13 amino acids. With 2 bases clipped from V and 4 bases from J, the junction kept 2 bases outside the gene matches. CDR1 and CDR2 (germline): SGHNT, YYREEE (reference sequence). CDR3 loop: CASSLGGAYGYTF. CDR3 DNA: TGTGCCAGCAGCTTAGGGGGCGCCTATGGCTACACCTTC.

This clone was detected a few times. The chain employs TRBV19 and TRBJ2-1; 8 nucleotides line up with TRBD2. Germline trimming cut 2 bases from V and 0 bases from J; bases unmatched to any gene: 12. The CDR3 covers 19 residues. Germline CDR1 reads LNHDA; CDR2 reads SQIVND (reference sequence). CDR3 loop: CASSILAAGVSSSYNEQFF. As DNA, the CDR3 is TGTGCCAGTAGTATATTAGCAGCGGGAGTGTCTAGCTCCTACAATGAGCAGTTCTTC.

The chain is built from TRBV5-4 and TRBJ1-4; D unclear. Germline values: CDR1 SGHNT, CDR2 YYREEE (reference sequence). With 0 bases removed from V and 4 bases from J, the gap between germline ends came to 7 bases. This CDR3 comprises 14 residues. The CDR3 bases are TGTGCCAGCAGCTTGGACAGCCTTAATGAAAAACTGTTTTTT. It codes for CASSLDSLNEKLFF.

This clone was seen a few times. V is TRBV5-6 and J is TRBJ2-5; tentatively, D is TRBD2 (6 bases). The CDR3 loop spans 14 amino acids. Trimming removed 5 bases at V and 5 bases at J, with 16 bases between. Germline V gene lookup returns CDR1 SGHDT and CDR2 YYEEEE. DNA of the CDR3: TGTGCCAGCAGTGGCGGGGACTCTCTGGAGACCCAGTACTTC. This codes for CASSGGDSLETQYF.

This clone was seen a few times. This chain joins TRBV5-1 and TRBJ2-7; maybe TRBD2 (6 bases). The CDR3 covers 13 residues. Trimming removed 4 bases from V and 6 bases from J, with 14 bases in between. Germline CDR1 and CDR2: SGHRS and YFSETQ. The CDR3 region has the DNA TGCGCCAGCAGCCAAGGGACTCCCTCCGAGCAGTACTTC. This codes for CASSQGTPSEQYF. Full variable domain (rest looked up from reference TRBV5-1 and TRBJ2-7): KAGVTQTPRYLIKTRGQQVTLSCSPISGHRSVSWYQQTPGQGLQFLFEYFSETQRNKGNFPGRFSGRQFSNSRSEMNVSTLELGDSALYLCASSQGTPSEQYFGPGTRLTVT.

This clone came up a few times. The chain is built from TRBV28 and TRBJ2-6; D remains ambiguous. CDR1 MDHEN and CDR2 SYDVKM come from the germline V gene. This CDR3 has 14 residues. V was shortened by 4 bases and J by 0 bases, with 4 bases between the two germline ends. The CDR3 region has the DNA TGTGCCAGCAGTTGGAGCTCTGGGGCCAACGTCCTGACTTTC. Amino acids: CASSWSSGANVLTF.

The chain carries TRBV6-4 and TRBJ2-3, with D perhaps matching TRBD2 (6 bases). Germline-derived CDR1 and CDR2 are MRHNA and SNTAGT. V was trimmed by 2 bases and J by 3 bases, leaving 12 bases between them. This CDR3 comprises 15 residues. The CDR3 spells CASSDPPGGTDTQYF. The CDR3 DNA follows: TGTGCCAGCAGTGACCCGCCAGGAGGGACAGATACGCAGTATTTT.

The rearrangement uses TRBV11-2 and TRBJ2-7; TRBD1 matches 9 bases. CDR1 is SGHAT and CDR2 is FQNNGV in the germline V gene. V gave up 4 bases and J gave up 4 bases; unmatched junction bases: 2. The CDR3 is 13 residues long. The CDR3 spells CASSSDRGYEQYF. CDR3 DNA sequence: TGTGCCAGCAGCTCGGACAGGGGATACGAGCAGTACTTC. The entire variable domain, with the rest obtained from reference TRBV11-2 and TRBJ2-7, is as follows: EAGVAQSPRYKIIEKRQSVAFWCNPISGHATLYWYQQILGQGPKLLIQFQNNGVVDDSQLPKDRFSAERLKGVDSTLKIQPAKLEDSAVYLCASSSDRGYEQYFGPGTRLTVT.

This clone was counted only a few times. CDR3 residues: CSVERGQFFPIQETQYF. The DNA for the CDR3 is TGCAGCGTTGAAAGGGGACAGTTCTTTCCTATCCAAGAGACCCAGTACTTC. V is TRBV29-1 and J is TRBJ2-5; 7 bases map to TRBD1. The germline CDR1 and CDR2 sequences are SQVTM and ANQGSEA. J was trimmed by 1 base and V by 2 bases; bases with no gene match: 13. The CDR3 has 17 residues. Complete variable domain (other parts from reference TRBV29-1 and TRBJ2-5): SAVISQKPSRDICQRGTSLTIQCQVDSQVTMMFWYRQQPGQSLTLIATANQGSEATYESGFVIDKFPISRPNLTFSTLTVSNMSPEDSSIYLCSVERGQFFPIQETQYFGPGTRLLVL.

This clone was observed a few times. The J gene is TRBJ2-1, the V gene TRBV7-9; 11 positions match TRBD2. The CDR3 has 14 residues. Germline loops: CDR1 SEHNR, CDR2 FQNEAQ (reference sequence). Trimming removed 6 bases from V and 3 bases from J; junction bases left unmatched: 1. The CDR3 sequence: CASRGLADYNEQFF. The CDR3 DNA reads TGTGCCAGCAGGGGACTAGCGGACTACAATGAGCAGTTCTTC.

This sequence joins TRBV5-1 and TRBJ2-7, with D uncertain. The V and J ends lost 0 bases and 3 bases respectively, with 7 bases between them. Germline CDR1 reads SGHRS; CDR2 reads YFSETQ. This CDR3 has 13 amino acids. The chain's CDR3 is CASSLDPNYEQYF. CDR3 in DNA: TGCGCCAGCAGCTTGGACCCTAACTACGAGCAGTACTTC.

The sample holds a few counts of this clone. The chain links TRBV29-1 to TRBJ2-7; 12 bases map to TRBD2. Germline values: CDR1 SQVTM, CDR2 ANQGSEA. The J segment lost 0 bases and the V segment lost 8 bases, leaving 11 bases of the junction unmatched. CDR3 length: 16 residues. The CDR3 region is CSFRGGLAGSSYEQYF. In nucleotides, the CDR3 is TGCAGCTTCCGGGGAGGACTAGCGGGGAGCTCCTACGAGCAGTACTTC.

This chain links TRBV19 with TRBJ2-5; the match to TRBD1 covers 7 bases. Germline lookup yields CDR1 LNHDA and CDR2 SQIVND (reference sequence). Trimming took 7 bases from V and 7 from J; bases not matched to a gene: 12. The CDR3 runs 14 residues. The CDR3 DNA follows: TGTGCCAGTACCCACACAGGGGTCGGAGGGACCCAGTACTTC. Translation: CASTHTGVGGTQYF.

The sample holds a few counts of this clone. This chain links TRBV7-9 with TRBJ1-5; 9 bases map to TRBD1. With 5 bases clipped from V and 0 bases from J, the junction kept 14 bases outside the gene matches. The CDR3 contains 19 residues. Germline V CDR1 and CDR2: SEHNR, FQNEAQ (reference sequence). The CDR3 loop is CASSLSRLDRGVSNQPQHF. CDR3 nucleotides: TGTGCCAGCAGCCTGAGTCGCCTAGACAGGGGGGTTAGCAATCAGCCCCAGCATTTT.

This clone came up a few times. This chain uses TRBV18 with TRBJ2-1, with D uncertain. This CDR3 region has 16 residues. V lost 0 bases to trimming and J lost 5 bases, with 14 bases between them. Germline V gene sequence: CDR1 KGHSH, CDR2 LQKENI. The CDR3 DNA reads TGTGCCAGCTCACCACCGGCCTTAGCCACAAACAATGAGCAGTTCTTC. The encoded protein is CASSPPALATNNEQFF.

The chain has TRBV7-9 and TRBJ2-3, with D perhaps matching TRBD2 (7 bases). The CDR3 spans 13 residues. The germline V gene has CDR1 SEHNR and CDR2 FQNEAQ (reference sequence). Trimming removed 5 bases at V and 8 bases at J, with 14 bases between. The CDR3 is CASSIYREGTQYF. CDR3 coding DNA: TGTGCCAGCAGCATCTACAGGGAGGGTACGCAGTATTTT.

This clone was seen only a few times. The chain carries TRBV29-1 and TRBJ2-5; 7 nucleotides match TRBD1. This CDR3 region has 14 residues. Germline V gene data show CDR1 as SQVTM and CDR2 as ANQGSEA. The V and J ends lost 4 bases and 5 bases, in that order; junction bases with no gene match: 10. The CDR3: CSVGGQAAGETQYF. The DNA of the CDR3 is TGCAGCGTTGGTGGACAGGCGGCAGGGGAGACCCAGTACTTC.

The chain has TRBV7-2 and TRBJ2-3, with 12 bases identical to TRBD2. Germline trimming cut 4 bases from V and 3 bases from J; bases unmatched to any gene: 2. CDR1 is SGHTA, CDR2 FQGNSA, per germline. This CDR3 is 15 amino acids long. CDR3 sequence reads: CASSSTSGRTDTQYF. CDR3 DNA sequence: TGTGCCAGCAGCTCAACTAGCGGGAGGACAGATACGCAGTATTTT.

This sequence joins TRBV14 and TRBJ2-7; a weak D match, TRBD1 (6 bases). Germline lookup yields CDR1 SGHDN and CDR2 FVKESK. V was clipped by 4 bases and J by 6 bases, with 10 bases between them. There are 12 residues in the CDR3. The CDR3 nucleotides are TGTGCCAGCAGCCCCACAGGGCTCGAGCAGTACTTC. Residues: CASSPTGLEQYF.

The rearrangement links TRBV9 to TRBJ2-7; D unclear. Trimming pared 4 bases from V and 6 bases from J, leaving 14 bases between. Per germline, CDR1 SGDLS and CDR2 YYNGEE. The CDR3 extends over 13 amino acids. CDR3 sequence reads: CASSPAAVVEQYF. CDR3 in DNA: TGTGCCAGCAGCCCCGCCGCGGTGGTCGAGCAGTACTTC.

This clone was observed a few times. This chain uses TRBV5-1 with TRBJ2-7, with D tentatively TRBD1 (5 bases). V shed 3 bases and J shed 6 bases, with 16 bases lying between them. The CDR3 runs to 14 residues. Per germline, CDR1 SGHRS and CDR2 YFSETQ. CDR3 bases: TGCGCCAGCAGCTCCCAGGGTCCCCTCTCCGAGCAGTACTTC. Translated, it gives CASSSQGPLSEQYF.

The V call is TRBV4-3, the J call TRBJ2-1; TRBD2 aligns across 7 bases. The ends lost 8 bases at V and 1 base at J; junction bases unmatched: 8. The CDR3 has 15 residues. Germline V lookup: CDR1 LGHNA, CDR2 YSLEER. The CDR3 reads CASGDGGISYNEQFF. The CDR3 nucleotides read TGCGCCAGCGGCGACGGGGGGATATCCTACAATGAGCAGTTCTTC.

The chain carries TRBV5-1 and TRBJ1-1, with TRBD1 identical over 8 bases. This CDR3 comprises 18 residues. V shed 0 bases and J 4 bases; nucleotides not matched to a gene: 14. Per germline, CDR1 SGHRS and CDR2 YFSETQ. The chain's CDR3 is CASSLVIGTGSRGTEAFF. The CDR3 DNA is TGCGCCAGCAGCTTGGTGATTGGGACAGGTTCTCGGGGCACTGAAGCTTTCTTT.

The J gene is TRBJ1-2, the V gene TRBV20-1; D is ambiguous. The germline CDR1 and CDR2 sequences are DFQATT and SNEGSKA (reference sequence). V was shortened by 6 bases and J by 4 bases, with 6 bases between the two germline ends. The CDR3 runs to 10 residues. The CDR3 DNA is TGCAGTGCGTACAGCTATGGCTACACCTTC. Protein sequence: CSAYSYGYTF.

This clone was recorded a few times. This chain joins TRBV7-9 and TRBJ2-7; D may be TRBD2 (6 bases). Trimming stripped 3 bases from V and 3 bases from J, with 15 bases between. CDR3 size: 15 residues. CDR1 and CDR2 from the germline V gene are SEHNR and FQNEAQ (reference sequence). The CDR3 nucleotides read TGTGCCAGCAGCTTCTCGCCGGCGGGAAGCTACGAGCAGTACTTC. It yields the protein CASSFSPAGSYEQYF. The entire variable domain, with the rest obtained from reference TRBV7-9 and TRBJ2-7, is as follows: DTGVSQNPRHKITKRGQNVTFRCDPISEHNRLYWYRQTLGQGPEFLTYFQNEAQLEKSRLLSDRFSAERPKGSFSTLEIQRTEQGDSAMYLCASSFSPAGSYEQYFGPGTRLTVT.

The CDR3 DNA reads TGTGCCAGTAGTCACCAGACAGGGATCCTCTACAATGAGCAGTTCTTC. Protein: CASSHQTGILYNEQFF. The chain has TRBV19 and TRBJ2-1; the match to TRBD1 covers 7 bases. V lost 5 bases, J lost 3 bases, and 10 bases stayed unmatched. The CDR3 has 16 amino acids. Germline V lookup: CDR1 LNHDA, CDR2 SQIVND (reference sequence).

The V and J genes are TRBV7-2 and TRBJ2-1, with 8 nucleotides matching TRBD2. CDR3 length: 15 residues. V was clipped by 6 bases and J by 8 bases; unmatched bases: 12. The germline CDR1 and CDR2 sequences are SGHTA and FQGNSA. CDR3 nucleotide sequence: TGTGCCAGCAGTTTTCAAGCGGGAGTCGTAGATGAGCAGTTCTTC. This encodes CASSFQAGVVDEQFF. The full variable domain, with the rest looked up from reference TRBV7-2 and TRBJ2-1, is GAGVSQSPSNKVTEKGKDVELRCDPISGHTALYWYRQSLGQGLEFLIYFQGNSAPDKSGLPSDRFSAERTGGSVSTLTIQRTQQEDSAVYLCASSFQAGVVDEQFFGPGTRLTVL.

The CDR3 DNA is TGTGCCAGTGCTCAGGCGGGTGGGAACACTGAAGCTTTCTTT. Translation: CASAQAGGNTEAFF. This chain uses TRBV28 with TRBJ1-1, with unresolved D. CDR3 length: 14 amino acids. Between the trimmed V and J ends, which lost 9 bases and 1 base, there was a span of 15 bases. CDR1 and CDR2 (germline): MDHEN, SYDVKM.